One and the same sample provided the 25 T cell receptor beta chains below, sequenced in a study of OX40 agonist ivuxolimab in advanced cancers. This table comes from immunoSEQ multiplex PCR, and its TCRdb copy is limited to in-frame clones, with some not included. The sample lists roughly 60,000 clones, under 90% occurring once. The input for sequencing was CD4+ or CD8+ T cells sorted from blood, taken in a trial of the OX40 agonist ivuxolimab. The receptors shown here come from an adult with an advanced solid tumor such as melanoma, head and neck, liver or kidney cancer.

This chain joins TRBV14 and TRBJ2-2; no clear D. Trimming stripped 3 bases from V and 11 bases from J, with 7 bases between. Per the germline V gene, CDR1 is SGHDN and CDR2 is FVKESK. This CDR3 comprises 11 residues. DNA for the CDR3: TGTGCCAGCAGCCAGTTCCGTGAGCTGTTTTTT. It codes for CASSQFRELFF. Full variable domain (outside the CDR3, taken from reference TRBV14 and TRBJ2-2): EAGVTQFPSHSVIEKGQTVTLRCDPISGHDNLYWYRRVMGKEIKFLLHFVKESKQDESGMPNNRFLAERTGGTYSTLKVQPAELEDSGVYFCASSQFRELFFGEGSRLTVL.

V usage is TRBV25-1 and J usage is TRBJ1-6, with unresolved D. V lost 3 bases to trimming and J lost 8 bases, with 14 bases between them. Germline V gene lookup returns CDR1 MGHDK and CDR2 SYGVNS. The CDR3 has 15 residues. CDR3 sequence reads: CASSDSHFIDSPLHF. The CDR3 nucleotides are TGTGCCAGCAGTGATAGCCATTTCATAGATTCACCCCTCCACTTT.

This chain's CDR3 is CASAENTDTQYF. The CDR3 DNA sequence: TGCGCCAGCGCGGAAAACACAGATACGCAGTATTTT. The chain couples TRBV5-1 to TRBJ2-3; D remains unclear. The CDR3 loop spans 12 amino acids. Germline CDR1 reads SGHRS; CDR2 reads YFSETQ. The ends were cut back, 7 bases at V and 2 bases at J, with 8 bases in the middle.

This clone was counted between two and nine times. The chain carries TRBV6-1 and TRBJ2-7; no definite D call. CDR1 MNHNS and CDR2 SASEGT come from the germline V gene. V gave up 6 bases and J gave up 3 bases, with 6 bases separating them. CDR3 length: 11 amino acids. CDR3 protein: CASRSHYEQYF. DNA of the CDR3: TGTGCCAGCAGAAGTCACTACGAGCAGTACTTC.

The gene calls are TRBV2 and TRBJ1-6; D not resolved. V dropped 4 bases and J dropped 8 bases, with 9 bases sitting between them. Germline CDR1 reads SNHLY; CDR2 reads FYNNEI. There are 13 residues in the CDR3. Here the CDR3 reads CASSVFGYSPLHF. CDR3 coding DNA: TGTGCCAGCAGTGTGTTTGGTTATTCACCCCTCCACTTT.

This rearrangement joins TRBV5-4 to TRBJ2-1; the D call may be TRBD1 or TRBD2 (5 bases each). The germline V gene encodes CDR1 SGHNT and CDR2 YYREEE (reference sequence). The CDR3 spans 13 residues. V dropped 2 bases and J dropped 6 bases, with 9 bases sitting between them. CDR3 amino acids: CASSLGTGNEQFF. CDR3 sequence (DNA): TGTGCCAGCAGCTTAGGGACGGGCAATGAGCAGTTCTTC.

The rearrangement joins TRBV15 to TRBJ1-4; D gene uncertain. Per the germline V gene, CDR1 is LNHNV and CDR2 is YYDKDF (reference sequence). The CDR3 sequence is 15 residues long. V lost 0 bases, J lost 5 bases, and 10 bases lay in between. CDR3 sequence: CATSRDRAANEKLFF. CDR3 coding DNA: TGTGCCACCAGCAGAGACCGGGCGGCAAATGAAAAACTGTTTTTT. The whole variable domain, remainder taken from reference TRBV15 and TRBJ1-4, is DAMVIQNPRYQVTQFGKPVTLSCSQTLNHNVMYWYQQKSSQAPKLLFHYYDKDFNNEADTPDNFQSRRPNTSFCFLDIRSPGLGDTAMYLCATSRDRAANEKLFFGSGTQLSVL.

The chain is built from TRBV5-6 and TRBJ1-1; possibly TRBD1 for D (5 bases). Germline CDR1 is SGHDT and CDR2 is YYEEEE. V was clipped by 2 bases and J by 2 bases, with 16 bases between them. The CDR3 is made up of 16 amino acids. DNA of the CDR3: TGTGCCAGCAGCTTAACGGGGGAATGGGGAAACACTGAAGCTTTCTTT. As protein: CASSLTGEWGNTEAFF.

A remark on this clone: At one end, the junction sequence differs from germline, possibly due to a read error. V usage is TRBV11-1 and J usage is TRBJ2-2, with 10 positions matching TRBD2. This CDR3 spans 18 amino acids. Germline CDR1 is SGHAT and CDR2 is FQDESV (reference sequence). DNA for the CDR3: TGTGCCAGCAGCTTTTTTCCTAGCGGGAGCGCCGAACACCGGGGAGCTGTTTTT. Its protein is CASSFFPSGSAEHRGAVF. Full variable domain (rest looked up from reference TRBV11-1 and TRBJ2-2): EAEVAQSPRYKITEKSQAVAFWCDPISGHATLYWYRQILGQGPELLVQFQDESVVDDSQLPKDRFSAERLKGVDSTLKIQPAELGDSAMYLCASSFFPSGSAEHRGAVFGEGSRLTVL.

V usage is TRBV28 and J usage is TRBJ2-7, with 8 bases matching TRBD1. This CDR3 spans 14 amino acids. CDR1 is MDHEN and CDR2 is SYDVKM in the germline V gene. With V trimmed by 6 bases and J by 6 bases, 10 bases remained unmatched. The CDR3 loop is CASSLRGLGLEQYF. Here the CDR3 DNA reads TGTGCCAGCAGCCTCAGGGGGCTCGGTCTCGAGCAGTACTTC.

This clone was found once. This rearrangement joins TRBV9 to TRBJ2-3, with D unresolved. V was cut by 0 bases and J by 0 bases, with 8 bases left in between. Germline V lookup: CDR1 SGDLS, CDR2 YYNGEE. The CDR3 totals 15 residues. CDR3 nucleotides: TGTGCCAGCAGCGTAGCAGGCTCTAGCACAGATACGCAGTATTTT. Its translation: CASSVAGSSTDTQYF.

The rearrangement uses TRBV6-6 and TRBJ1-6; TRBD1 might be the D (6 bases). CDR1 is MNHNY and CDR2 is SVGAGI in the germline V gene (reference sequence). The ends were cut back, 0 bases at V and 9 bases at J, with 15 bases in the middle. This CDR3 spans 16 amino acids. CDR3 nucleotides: TGTGCCAGCAGTTACTCGAAGTTGGTAGGGGGTTCACCCCTCCACTTT. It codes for CASSYSKLVGGSPLHF.

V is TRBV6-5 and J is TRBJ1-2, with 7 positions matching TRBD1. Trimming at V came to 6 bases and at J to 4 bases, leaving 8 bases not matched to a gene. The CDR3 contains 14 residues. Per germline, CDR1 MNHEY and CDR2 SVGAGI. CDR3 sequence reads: CASRNWDSSYGYTF. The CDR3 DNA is TGTGCCAGCAGAAATTGGGACAGCTCCTATGGCTACACCTTC.

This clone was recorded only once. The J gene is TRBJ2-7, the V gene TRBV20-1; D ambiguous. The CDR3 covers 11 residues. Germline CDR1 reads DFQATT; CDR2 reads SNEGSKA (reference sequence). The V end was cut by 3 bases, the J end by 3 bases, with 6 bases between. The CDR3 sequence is CSAREGYEQYF. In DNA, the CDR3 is TGCAGTGCTAGGGAAGGCTACGAGCAGTACTTC.

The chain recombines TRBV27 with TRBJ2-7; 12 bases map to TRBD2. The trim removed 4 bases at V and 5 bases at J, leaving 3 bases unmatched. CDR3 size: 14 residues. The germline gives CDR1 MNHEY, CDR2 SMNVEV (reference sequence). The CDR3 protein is CASSSGLAGNEQYF. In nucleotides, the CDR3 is TGTGCCAGCAGTTCCGGACTAGCGGGGAACGAGCAGTACTTC.

The CDR3 nucleotides read TGTGCCAGTATGGGACAGGGGTTAGGTGGCTACACCTTC. Its translation is CASMGQGLGGYTF. V and J are TRBV19 and TRBJ1-2, with 10 bases fitting TRBD1. V dropped 7 bases and J dropped 7; count of bases not matched to a gene: 6. Germline loops: CDR1 LNHDA, CDR2 SQIVND (reference sequence). CDR3 length: 13 residues.

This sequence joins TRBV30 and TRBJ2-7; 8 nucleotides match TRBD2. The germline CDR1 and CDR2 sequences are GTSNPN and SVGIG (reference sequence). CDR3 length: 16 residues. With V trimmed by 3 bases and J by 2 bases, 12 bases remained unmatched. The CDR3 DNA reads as TGTGCCTGGAGGGACCTCGGGGGGGGAAGTCCCTACGAGCAGTACTTC. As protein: CAWRDLGGGSPYEQYF. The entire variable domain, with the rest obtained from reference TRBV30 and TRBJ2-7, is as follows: SQTIHQWPATLVQPVGSPLSLECTVEGTSNPNLYWYRQAAGRGLQLLFYSVGIGQISSEVPQNLSASRPQDRQFILSSKKLLLSDSGFYLCAWRDLGGGSPYEQYFGPGTRLTVT.

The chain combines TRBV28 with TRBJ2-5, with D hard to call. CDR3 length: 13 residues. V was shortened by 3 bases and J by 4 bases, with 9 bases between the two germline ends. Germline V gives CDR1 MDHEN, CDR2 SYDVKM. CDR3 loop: CASSLGNPETQYF. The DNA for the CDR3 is TGTGCCAGCAGTTTGGGAAATCCAGAGACCCAGTACTTC.

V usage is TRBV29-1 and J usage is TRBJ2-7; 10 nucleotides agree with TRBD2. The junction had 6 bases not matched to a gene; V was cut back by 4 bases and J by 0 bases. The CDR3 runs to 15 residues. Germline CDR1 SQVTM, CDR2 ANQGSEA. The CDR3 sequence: CSVASASGSSYEQYF. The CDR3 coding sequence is TGCAGCGTTGCGTCGGCTAGCGGGAGCTCCTACGAGCAGTACTTC.

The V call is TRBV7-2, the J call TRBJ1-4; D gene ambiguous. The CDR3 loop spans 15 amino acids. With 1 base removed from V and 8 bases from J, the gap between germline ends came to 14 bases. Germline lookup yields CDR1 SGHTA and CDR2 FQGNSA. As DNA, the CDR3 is TGTGCCAGCAGCTTAGTTTTTGGGCCAAGGGAAAAACTGTTTTTT. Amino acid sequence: CASSLVFGPREKLFF.

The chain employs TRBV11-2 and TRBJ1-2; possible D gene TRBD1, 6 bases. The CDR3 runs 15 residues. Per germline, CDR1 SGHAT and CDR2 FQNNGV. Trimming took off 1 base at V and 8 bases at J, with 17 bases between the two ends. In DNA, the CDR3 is TGTGCCAGCAGCTTAGTGCGGGGGGCGGAAGGCGGCTACACCTTC. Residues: CASSLVRGAEGGYTF.

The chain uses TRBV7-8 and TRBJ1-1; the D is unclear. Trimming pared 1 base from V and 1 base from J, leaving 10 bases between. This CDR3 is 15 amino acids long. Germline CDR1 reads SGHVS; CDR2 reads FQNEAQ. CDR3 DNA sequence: TGTGCCAGCAGCTTAGTAGGGAAGTCGAACACTGAAGCTTTCTTT. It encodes CASSLVGKSNTEAFF.

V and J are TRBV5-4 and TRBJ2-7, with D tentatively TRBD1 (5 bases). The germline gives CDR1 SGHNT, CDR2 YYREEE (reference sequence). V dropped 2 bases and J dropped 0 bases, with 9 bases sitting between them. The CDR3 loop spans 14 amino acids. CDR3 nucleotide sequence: TGTGCCAGCAGCTTAGGGGCCCTCTCCTACGAGCAGTACTTC. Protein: CASSLGALSYEQYF.

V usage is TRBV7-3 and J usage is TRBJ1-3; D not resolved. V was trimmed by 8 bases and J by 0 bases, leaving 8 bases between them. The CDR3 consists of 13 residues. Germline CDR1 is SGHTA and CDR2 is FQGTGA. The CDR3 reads CASGRDSGNTIYF. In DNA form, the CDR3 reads TGTGCCAGCGGTCGGGACTCTGGAAACACCATATATTTT.

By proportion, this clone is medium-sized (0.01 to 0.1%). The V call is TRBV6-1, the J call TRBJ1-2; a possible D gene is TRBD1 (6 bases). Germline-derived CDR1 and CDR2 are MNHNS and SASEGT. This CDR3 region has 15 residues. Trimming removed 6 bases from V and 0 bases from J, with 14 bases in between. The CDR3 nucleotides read TGTGCCAGCAGGTGGGGACACGGACCTAACTATGGCTACACCTTC. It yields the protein CASRWGHGPNYGYTF.